The 32 T cell receptor beta chains below come from one sample, sequenced in a study of cytomegalovirus exposure and HLA in healthy donors. 13 Jbeta primers and 60 Vbeta primers were used for the PCR. Here immunoSEQ multiplex PCR was the method, and the copy in TCRdb shows in-frame clones only, minus some. This table lists some 84,000 clones. Sequences were obtained from PBMCs. The receptor set was obtained from a man aged 50 or older in good health and CMV-seronegative.

The gene calls are TRBV11-3 and TRBJ2-1, with 10 bases that match TRBD2. CDR1 and CDR2 from the germline V gene are SGHNT and YENEEA. The CDR3 covers 14 residues. The trim removed 5 bases at V and 5 bases at J, leaving 3 bases unmatched. The CDR3 DNA is TGTGCCAGCAGCGTTAGCGGGGGGAACAATGAGCAGTTCTTC. Protein: CASSVSGGNNEQFF.

The V call is TRBV6-5, the J call TRBJ2-7; 7 nucleotides agree with TRBD1. The CDR3 runs 11 residues. V lost 7 bases, J lost 4 bases, and 1 base stayed unmatched. Germline V gives CDR1 MNHEY, CDR2 SVGAGI. The CDR3 DNA reads as TGTGCCAGCAAGACAGGGTACGAGCAGTACTTC. Translating gives CASKTGYEQYF.

The rearrangement uses TRBV5-1 and TRBJ1-2; D might be TRBD1 (6 bases). The CDR3 length is 15 residues. V lost 0 bases, J lost 1 base, and 10 bases lay in between. From germline, CDR1 is SGHRS and CDR2 YFSETQ. CDR3 region: CASSLGNRVNYGYTF. In DNA, the CDR3 is TGCGCCAGCAGCTTGGGGAACAGGGTTAACTATGGCTACACCTTC.

This chain links TRBV7-9 with TRBJ1-2; perhaps TRBD1 as D (6 bases). With 0 bases removed from V and 0 bases from J, the gap between germline ends came to 14 bases. Germline assignment: CDR1 SEHNR and CDR2 FQNEAQ (reference sequence). CDR3 length: 17 residues. The CDR3 DNA is TGTGCCAGCAGCTTAGCGCCGGGGACACAAGCTAACTATGGCTACACCTTC. Its translation is CASSLAPGTQANYGYTF.

The chain combines TRBV6-5 with TRBJ1-2, with D possibly being TRBD1 (6 bases). This CDR3 is built from 13 residues. The V gene lost 6 bases and the J gene lost 4 bases, with 12 bases spanning the gap. Germline V gene data show CDR1 as MNHEY and CDR2 as SVGAGI. CDR3 sequence: CASRHRVVYGYTF. The CDR3 coding sequence is TGTGCCAGCAGGCACAGGGTGGTCTATGGCTACACCTTC.

The chain combines TRBV6-1 with TRBJ1-1, with TRBD1 matching over 9 bases. CDR1 and CDR2 (germline): MNHNS, SASEGT. V shed 11 bases and J 6 bases; nucleotides not matched to a gene: 7. This CDR3 is 12 amino acids long. CDR3 nucleotides: TGTGCCGGACAGGGGATTGAGGCTGAAGCTTTCTTT. This sequence encodes CAGQGIEAEAFF.

The chain has TRBV25-1 and TRBJ1-6; 8 nucleotides line up with TRBD1. The CDR3 covers 18 residues. J lost 3 bases, V lost 1 base, and 8 bases had no gene match. Germline lookup yields CDR1 MGHDK and CDR2 SYGVNS. The CDR3: CASSEFETGVNYNSPLHF. The CDR3 DNA reads as TGTGCCAGCAGTGAATTCGAGACAGGGGTAAACTATAATTCACCCCTCCACTTT.

The rearrangement joins TRBV28 to TRBJ1-2; 8 bases fit TRBD1. Germline values: CDR1 MDHEN, CDR2 SYDVKM. J was trimmed by 4 bases and V by 4 bases; bases with no gene match: 2. The CDR3 covers 13 residues. The CDR3 spells CASSSTGVYGYTF. The CDR3 coding sequence is TGTGCCAGCAGTTCGACAGGGGTCTATGGCTACACCTTC.

The V call is TRBV6-4, the J call TRBJ1-1; 8 bases align to TRBD1. V was pared by 6 bases and J by 4 bases, with 7 bases of the junction left unmatched. The CDR3 runs 14 residues. CDR1 is MRHNA and CDR2 is SNTAGT in the germline V gene. The CDR3 DNA reads TGTGCCAGCAGCGATGGACAGGGCGGCACTGAAGCTTTCTTT. This encodes CASSDGQGGTEAFF.

Written as DNA, the CDR3 is TGTGCCAGCAGTTACTGGGGCAACTCCTACGAGCAGTACTTC. Encoded protein: CASSYWGNSYEQYF. J is TRBJ2-7 and V is TRBV6-5; possible D gene TRBD1, 5 bases. Trimming took off 1 base at V and 0 bases at J, with 7 bases between the two ends. The CDR3 totals 14 residues. In germline, CDR1 is MNHEY, CDR2 SVGAGI.

This sequence joins TRBV18 and TRBJ2-3; 9 bases agree with TRBD1. Germline V CDR1 and CDR2: KGHSH, LQKENI. CDR3 size: 15 residues. The V segment lost 3 bases and the J segment 2 bases; nucleotides outside the gene matches: 3. The DNA of the CDR3 is TGTGCCAGCTCACCCGGGACAGGGCTCACAGATACGCAGTATTTT. It yields the protein CASSPGTGLTDTQYF.

CDR3 residues: CASSPRQGGYGYTF. The CDR3, as DNA: TGTGCCAGCAGTCCTAGACAGGGTGGGTATGGCTACACCTTC. The genes are TRBV28 and TRBJ1-2, with TRBD1 identical over 7 bases. The germline V gene encodes CDR1 MDHEN and CDR2 SYDVKM. The CDR3 totals 14 residues. J was trimmed by 5 bases and V by 5 bases; bases with no gene match: 8.

The chain's CDR3 is CASSKQTGNYGYTF. The DNA for the CDR3 is TGTGCCAGTAGTAAACAGACAGGCAACTATGGCTACACCTTC. The chain recombines TRBV19 with TRBJ1-2, with D possibly being TRBD1 (6 bases). This CDR3 is 14 amino acids long. Germline V lookup: CDR1 LNHDA, CDR2 SQIVND (reference sequence). V was clipped by 4 bases and J by 2 bases, with 11 bases between them.

The chain links TRBV7-9 to TRBJ2-7, with 8 bases identical to TRBD2. J lost 1 base, V lost 5 bases, and 10 bases had no gene match. Germline V gives CDR1 SEHNR, CDR2 FQNEAQ (reference sequence). There are 16 residues in the CDR3. CDR3 amino acids: CASSPRGREGSYEQYF. The CDR3 DNA reads as TGTGCCAGCAGCCCGCGGGGCCGGGAGGGATCCTACGAGCAGTACTTC. Full variable domain (outside the CDR3, taken from reference TRBV7-9 and TRBJ2-7): DTGVSQNPRHKITKRGQNVTFRCDPISEHNRLYWYRQTLGQGPEFLTYFQNEAQLEKSRLLSDRFSAERPKGSFSTLEIQRTEQGDSAMYLCASSPRGREGSYEQYFGPGTRLTVT.

The rearrangement joins TRBV19 to TRBJ1-2; perhaps TRBD1 as D (5 bases). Germline values: CDR1 LNHDA, CDR2 SQIVND (reference sequence). This CDR3 has 15 residues. V lost 4 bases, J lost 0 bases, and 12 bases lay in between. The CDR3 bases are TGTGCCAGTAGTAGATCCCAGGGATCTAACTATGGCTACACCTTC. This gives the protein CASSRSQGSNYGYTF.

The chain links TRBV28 to TRBJ2-7, with D perhaps matching TRBD1 (6 bases). The CDR3 runs to 16 residues. The germline CDR1 and CDR2 sequences are MDHEN and SYDVKM. V lost 4 bases to trimming and J lost 2 bases, with 18 bases between them. This CDR3 reads CASSSIFTGSAYEQYF. CDR3 coding DNA: TGTGCCAGCAGTTCAATCTTCACAGGGTCGGCCTACGAGCAGTACTTC.

The CDR3 DNA reads as TGTGCCAGCAGCTTAACTGACAGTGAAGCTTTCTTT. It encodes CASSLTDSEAFF. This chain joins TRBV7-9 and TRBJ1-1; D is perhaps TRBD1 (5 bases). V lost 2 bases and J lost 7, with 8 bases in between. There are 12 residues in the CDR3. Germline V gives CDR1 SEHNR, CDR2 FQNEAQ (reference sequence).

J is TRBJ2-5 and V is TRBV5-1; TRBD1 agrees at 7 bases. The V gene's germline CDR1 is SGHRS and CDR2 YFSETQ. The CDR3 loop spans 17 amino acids. The V segment lost 1 base and the J segment 1 base; nucleotides outside the gene matches: 10. CDR3 bases: TGCGCCAGCAGCTTGACGCCGATAACAGGGGCCCAAGAGACCCAGTACTTC. It translates to CASSLTPITGAQETQYF.

V usage is TRBV7-9 and J usage is TRBJ1-5; 7 bases align to TRBD1. The CDR3 covers 14 residues. J gave up 4 bases and V 4 bases, and 4 bases lay outside the gene matches. The germline V gene encodes CDR1 SEHNR and CDR2 FQNEAQ (reference sequence). This CDR3 reads CASSSTGPNQPQHF. The DNA of the CDR3 is TGTGCCAGCAGCTCGACAGGGCCGAATCAGCCCCAGCATTTT.

CDR3 sequence reads: CASSLNRELVMNTEAFF. CDR3 DNA: TGTGCCAGCTCACTTAACAGGGAATTGGTGATGAACACTGAAGCTTTCTTT. This sequence joins TRBV18 and TRBJ1-1; perhaps TRBD1 as D (6 bases). This CDR3 is 17 amino acids long. The V and J ends lost 4 bases and 0 bases respectively, with 18 bases between them. Germline CDR1 is KGHSH and CDR2 is LQKENI. The whole variable domain, filled in from reference TRBV18 and TRBJ1-1, reads NAGVMQNPRHLVRRRGQEARLRCSPMKGHSHVYWYRQLPEEGLKFMVYLQKENIIDESGMPKERFSAEFPKEGPSILRIQQVVRGDSAAYFCASSLNRELVMNTEAFFGQGTRLTVV.

V and J are TRBV30 and TRBJ2-1, with D perhaps matching TRBD2 (5 bases). This CDR3 is 15 amino acids long. Trimming cost V 7 bases and J 0 bases, with 16 bases left between them. Germline V gene sequence: CDR1 GTSNPN, CDR2 SVGIG (reference sequence). This CDR3 is CAFLKDGSSYNEQFF. Written as DNA, the CDR3 is TGTGCCTTCCTAAAAGATGGGAGCTCCTACAATGAGCAGTTCTTC.

The chain uses TRBV30 and TRBJ2-3; D unresolved. The CDR3 is 14 amino acids. The V end was cut by 1 base, the J end by 2 bases, with 10 bases between. Germline loops: CDR1 GTSNPN, CDR2 SVGIG (reference sequence). As DNA, the CDR3 is TGTGCCTGGAGTGCGGGTCCTGTCACAGATACGCAGTATTTT. It is translated as CAWSAGPVTDTQYF.

The V gene is TRBV6-5, the J gene TRBJ2-5, with TRBD2 matching over 14 bases. There are 15 residues in the CDR3. With 7 bases clipped from V and 5 bases from J, the junction kept 6 bases outside the gene matches. Per the germline V gene, CDR1 is MNHEY and CDR2 is SVGAGI. CDR3 region: CASTGLAGGGETQYF. The CDR3 DNA sequence: TGTGCCAGCACCGGACTAGCGGGGGGCGGGGAGACCCAGTACTTC.

The chain combines TRBV28 with TRBJ2-7; 9 bases are a match to TRBD1. In germline, CDR1 is MDHEN, CDR2 SYDVKM. The V and J ends lost 6 bases and 1 base, in that order; junction bases with no gene match: 4. The CDR3 is 14 amino acids. CDR3 nucleotide sequence: TGTGCCAGCAGGGCCGGGACAGGGTCCTACGAGCAGTACTTC. Translating gives CASRAGTGSYEQYF. The variable domain in full, with the rest retrieved from reference TRBV28 and TRBJ2-7, is DVKVTQSSRYLVKRTGEKVFLECVQDMDHENMFWYRQDPGLGLRLIYFSYDVKMKEKGDIPEGYSVSREKKERFSLILESASTNQTSMYLCASRAGTGSYEQYFGPGTRLTVT.

The chain recombines TRBV9 with TRBJ1-4; the D is unclear. V gave up 0 bases and J gave up 4 bases, with 13 bases separating them. The CDR3 is 16 residues long. CDR1 and CDR2 from the germline V gene are SGDLS and YYNGEE. The CDR3 DNA reads as TGTGCCAGCAGCGTAGCTGGAGGTCGGATTAATGAAAAACTGTTTTTT. Protein sequence: CASSVAGGRINEKLFF.

This chain joins TRBV10-1 and TRBJ1-3, with 7 bases matching TRBD1. CDR1 WNHNN and CDR2 SYGVQD come from the germline V gene (reference sequence). V gave up 6 bases and J gave up 0 bases; unmatched junction bases: 8. There are 16 residues in the CDR3. CDR3 sequence: CASSGTASSSGNTIYF. The CDR3 bases are TGCGCCAGCAGCGGGACAGCGAGCAGCTCTGGAAACACCATATATTTT.

The rearrangement uses TRBV5-1 and TRBJ2-5; D call uncertain. The J call may be incorrect, as the DNA end agrees better with TRBJ2-7. There are 11 residues in the CDR3. The germline CDR1 and CDR2 sequences are SGHRS and YFSETQ. Here the CDR3 DNA reads TGCGCCAGCAGCTTGAGCAACGAGCAGTACTTC. It encodes CASSLSNEQYF.

The rearrangement joins TRBV2 to TRBJ2-2; 9 bases align to TRBD1. Unmatched junction bases numbered 9, after V lost 9 bases and J lost 4 bases. The CDR3 covers 15 residues. From germline, CDR1 is SNHLY and CDR2 FYNNEI. The CDR3 spells CASITGGAGTGELFF. The CDR3 region has the DNA TGTGCCAGTATTACAGGGGGCGCGGGCACCGGGGAGCTGTTTTTT. The full variable domain, its missing parts supplied by reference TRBV2 and TRBJ2-2, is EPEVTQTPSHQVTQMGQEVILRCVPISNHLYFYWYRQILGQKVEFLVSFYNNEISEKSEIFDDQFSVERPDGSNFTLKIRSTKLEDSAMYFCASITGGAGTGELFFGEGSRLTVL.

The CDR3 region is CASSRGESTDTQYF. The CDR3 DNA follows: TGCGCCAGCAGTCGGGGGGAAAGCACAGATACGCAGTATTTT. The chain couples TRBV5-1 to TRBJ2-3; 7 bases align to TRBD2. The CDR3 loop spans 14 amino acids. With V trimmed by 5 bases and J by 0 bases, 3 bases remained unmatched. Germline loops: CDR1 SGHRS, CDR2 YFSETQ.

The V gene is TRBV6-5, the J gene TRBJ1-2, with 9 bases matching TRBD1. J was trimmed by 1 base and V by 6 bases; bases with no gene match: 3. CDR1 and CDR2 from the germline V gene are MNHEY and SVGAGI. This CDR3 is 14 amino acids long. The CDR3, as DNA: TGTGCCAGCAGGCCGACAGGGGGTAACTATGGCTACACCTTC. Amino acid sequence: CASRPTGGNYGYTF.

The chain recombines TRBV28 with TRBJ1-6, with TRBD1 matching 8 bases. This CDR3 is built from 16 residues. J was trimmed by 10 bases and V by 3 bases; bases with no gene match: 11. The germline CDR1 and CDR2 sequences are MDHEN and SYDVKM. The CDR3 coding sequence is TGTGCCAGCAGTTTGGCCACAGGGGGACCGCTCTCACCCCTCCACTTT. The encoded protein is CASSLATGGPLSPLHF.

This chain joins TRBV5-5 and TRBJ1-2; 8 bases are shared with TRBD1. This CDR3 contains 15 residues. V dropped 5 bases and J dropped 3; count of bases not matched to a gene: 9. The germline gives CDR1 SGHKS, CDR2 YYEKEE (reference sequence). CDR3 loop: CASREGQADYYGYTF. CDR3 nucleotides: TGTGCCAGCAGAGAGGGACAGGCTGATTACTATGGCTACACCTTC.